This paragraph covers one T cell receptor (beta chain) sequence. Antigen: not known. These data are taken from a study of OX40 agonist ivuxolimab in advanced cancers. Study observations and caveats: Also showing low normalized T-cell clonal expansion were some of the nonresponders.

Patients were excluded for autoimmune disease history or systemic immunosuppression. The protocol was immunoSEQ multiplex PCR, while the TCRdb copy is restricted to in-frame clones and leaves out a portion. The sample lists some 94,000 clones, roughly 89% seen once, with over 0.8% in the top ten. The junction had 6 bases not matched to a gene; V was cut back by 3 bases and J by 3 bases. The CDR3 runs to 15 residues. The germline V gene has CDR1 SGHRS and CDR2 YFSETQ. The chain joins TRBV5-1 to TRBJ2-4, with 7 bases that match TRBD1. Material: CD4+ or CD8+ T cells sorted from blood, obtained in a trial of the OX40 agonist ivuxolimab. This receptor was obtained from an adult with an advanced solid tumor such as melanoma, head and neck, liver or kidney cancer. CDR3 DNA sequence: TGCGCCAGCAGCTGGACAGGAGGTGGCAAAAACATTCAGTACTTC. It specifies CASSWTGGGKNIQYF. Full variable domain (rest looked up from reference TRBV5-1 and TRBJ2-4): KAGVTQTPRYLIKTRGQQVTLSCSPISGHRSVSWYQQTPGQGLQFLFEYFSETQRNKGNFPGRFSGRQFSNSRSEMNVSTLELGDSALYLCASSWTGGGKNIQYFGAGTRLSVL.